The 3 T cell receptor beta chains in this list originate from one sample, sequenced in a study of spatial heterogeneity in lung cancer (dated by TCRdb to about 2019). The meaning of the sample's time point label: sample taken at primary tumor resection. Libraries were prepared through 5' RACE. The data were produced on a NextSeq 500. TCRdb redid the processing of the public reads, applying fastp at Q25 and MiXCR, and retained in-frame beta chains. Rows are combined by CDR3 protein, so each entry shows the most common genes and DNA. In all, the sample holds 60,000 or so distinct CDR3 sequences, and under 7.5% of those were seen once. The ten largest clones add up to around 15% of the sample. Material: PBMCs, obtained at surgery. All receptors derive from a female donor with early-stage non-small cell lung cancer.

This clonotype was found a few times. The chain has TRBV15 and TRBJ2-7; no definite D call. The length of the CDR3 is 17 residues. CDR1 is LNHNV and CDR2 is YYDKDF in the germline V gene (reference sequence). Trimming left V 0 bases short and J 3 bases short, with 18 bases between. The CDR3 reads CATSRDLWTQVVYEQYF. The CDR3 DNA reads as TGTGCCACCAGCAGAGATCTTTGGACGCAAGTTGTCTACGAGCAGTACTTC. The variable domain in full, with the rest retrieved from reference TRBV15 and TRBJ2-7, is DAMVIQNPRYQVTQFGKPVTLSCSQTLNHNVMYWYQQKSSQAPKLLFHYYDKDFNNEADTPDNFQSRRPNTSFCFLDIRSPGLGDTAMYLCATSRDLWTQVVYEQYFGPGTRLTVT.

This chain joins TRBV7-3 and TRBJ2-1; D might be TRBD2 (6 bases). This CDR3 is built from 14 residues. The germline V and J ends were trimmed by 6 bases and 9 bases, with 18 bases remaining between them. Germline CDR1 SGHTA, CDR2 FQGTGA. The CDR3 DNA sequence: TGTGCCAGCAGTCACACTACGCGGGGCGGTGAGCAGTTCTTC. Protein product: CASSHTTRGGEQFF.

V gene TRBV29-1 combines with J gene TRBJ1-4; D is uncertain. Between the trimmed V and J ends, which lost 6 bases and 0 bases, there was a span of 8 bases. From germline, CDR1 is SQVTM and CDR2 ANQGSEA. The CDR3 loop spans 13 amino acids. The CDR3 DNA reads TGCAGCGTAGCCCAGACAACTAATGAAAAACTGTTTTTT. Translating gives CSVAQTTNEKLFF. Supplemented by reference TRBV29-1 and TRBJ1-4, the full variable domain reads SAVISQKPSRDICQRGTSLTIQCQVDSQVTMMFWYRQQPGQSLTLIATANQGSEATYESGFVIDKFPISRPNLTFSTLTVSNMSPEDSSIYLCSVAQTTNEKLFFGSGTQLSVL.